This T cell receptor beta chain emerged from a study of CD8+ T cells in alopecia areata. Treatment in this sample: oral pan-JAK inhibitor, 5-10 mg twice daily. Reverse transcription of extracted RNA yielded cDNA, which provided the sequencing template. TCRdb's copy holds only in-frame clones and misses some; the assay was immunoSEQ multiplex PCR. The profile covers about 200,000 clones, with approximately 56% appearing a single time and about 3% taken by the ten largest. Study results and limitations: Affected lesional scalp, above all in alopecia totalis/universalis, was more clonal than normal scalp. Patients displayed less clarity in TCR sharing than mice, a finding possibly related to HLA. Scalp sequencing also captures normal skin's resident alphabeta T cells.

CDR1 is SNHLY and CDR2 is FYNNEI in the germline V gene. The CDR3 consists of 16 residues. V shed 2 bases and J shed 2 bases, with 10 bases lying between them. A few counts support this clone. Antigen specificity is unknown. The TCR originated in a human donor with alopecia areata. The sample was CD4+ T cells sorted from blood, taken at week 4, from a patient treated with tofacitinib. The chain couples TRBV2 to TRBJ2-6, with unresolved D. The DNA for the CDR3 is TGTGCCAGCAGTGAAACTGGGCTAGCTGGGGCCAACGTCCTGACTTTC. Translation gives CASSETGLAGANVLTF. Full variable domain (outside the CDR3, taken from reference TRBV2 and TRBJ2-6): EPEVTQTPSHQVTQMGQEVILRCVPISNHLYFYWYRQILGQKVEFLVSFYNNEISEKSEIFDDQFSVERPDGSNFTLKIRSTKLEDSAMYFCASSETGLAGANVLTFGAGSRLTVL.